Listed here are 24 T cell receptor beta chains from one sample, sequenced in a study of HIV-infected patients and healthy controls. Reverse transcription used approximately 500 ng RNA and constant-region primers for alpha and beta. Alpha and beta chain libraries were made separately by chain-specific third strand synthesis with multiplexing indices. TCRdb reanalysed the 5' RACE reads using MiXCR and keeps one entry per CDR3 protein. Here the sample spans about 18,000 distinct CDR3 sequences, 12% being singletons. All unsorted peripheral T cells were captured because whole blood was used without fractionation. The source material was blood. The receptors stem from an adult in good health.

This clonotype has more than one count but fewer than ten. This chain links TRBV12-3 or TRBV12-4 with TRBJ2-1; D not certain. This CDR3 is 16 amino acids long. V dropped 5 bases and J dropped 4 bases, with 18 bases sitting between them. The CDR3 DNA sequence: TGTGCCAGCAGTCCCCAAGGGCGTGGCATTTACAATGAGCAGTTCTTC. Its protein is CASSPQGRGIYNEQFF.

This clonotype was detected many times. V gene TRBV5-1 combines with J gene TRBJ2-3; D is possibly TRBD1 (6 bases). V lost 1 base, J lost 2 bases, and 11 bases lay in between. The germline V gene has CDR1 SGHRS and CDR2 YFSETQ. The CDR3 runs 15 residues. The CDR3 DNA reads as TGCGCCAGCAGCTTGTGGGCAGGGGTCACAGATACGCAGTATTTT. It encodes CASSLWAGVTDTQYF.

Many counts were recorded for this clonotype. The CDR3 loop reads CASSSANYNSPLHF. The CDR3 bases are TGTGCCAGCAGTTCAGCCAACTATAATTCACCCCTCCACTTT. The V and J genes are TRBV12-3 or TRBV12-4 and TRBJ1-6; D is undetermined. Between the trimmed V and J ends, which lost 4 bases and 3 bases, there was a span of 7 bases. The CDR3 length is 14 residues.

This clonotype was found many times. CDR3 nucleotides: TGTGCCAGCAGCTTATCGGGAAACTCTGGGGCCAACGTCCTGACTTTC. Its protein is CASSLSGNSGANVLTF. The chain joins TRBV7-3 to TRBJ2-6; D may be TRBD2 (5 bases). Germline CDR1 SGHTA, CDR2 FQGTGA. The CDR3 runs to 16 residues. Deletions cut 2 bases from V and 0 bases from J, with 8 bases between.

The chain links TRBV5-6 to TRBJ2-7, with D hard to call. V dropped 4 bases and J dropped 0 bases, with 8 bases sitting between them. Germline CDR1 is SGHDT and CDR2 is YYEEEE. CDR3 size: 13 residues. The CDR3 DNA sequence: TGTGCCAGCAGCCTTGGGAACTCCTACGAGCAGTACTTC. It encodes CASSLGNSYEQYF.

This clonotype was found many times. The chain recombines TRBV7-2 with TRBJ2-3; D not resolved. The CDR3 runs to 13 residues. Germline V gene data show CDR1 as SGHTA and CDR2 as FQGNSA. V lost 2 bases, J lost 3 bases, and 6 bases lay in between. The DNA for the CDR3 is TGTGCCAGCAGCTTATCCCAAACAGATACGCAGTATTTT. As protein: CASSLSQTDTQYF. The variable domain in full, completed from reference TRBV7-2 and TRBJ2-3, reads GAGVSQSPSNKVTEKGKDVELRCDPISGHTALYWYRQSLGQGLEFLIYFQGNSAPDKSGLPSDRFSAERTGGSVSTLTIQRTQQEDSAVYLCASSLSQTDTQYFGPGTRLTVL.

By share, this clonotype counts as medium-sized. The chain is built from TRBV2 and TRBJ1-1; 12 bases fit TRBD1. The germline V gene has CDR1 SNHLY and CDR2 FYNNEI. The CDR3 sequence is 14 residues long. V gave up 8 bases and J gave up 3 bases; unmatched junction bases: 4. This CDR3 reads CASGTGGADTEAFF. CDR3 coding DNA: TGTGCCAGCGGGACAGGGGGCGCAGACACTGAAGCTTTCTTT.

This clonotype was seen a handful of times. The rearrangement uses TRBV5-1 and TRBJ1-2; D not certain. Per germline, CDR1 SGHRS and CDR2 YFSETQ. The V end was cut by 0 bases, the J end by 2 bases, with 5 bases between. The CDR3 contains 13 residues. The CDR3, as DNA: TGCGCCAGCAGCTTGGAACAGAACTATGGCTACACCTTC. It specifies CASSLEQNYGYTF.

This clonotype occurred many times. The gene calls are TRBV19 and TRBJ2-1; 13 positions agree with TRBD2. The junction had 9 bases not matched to a gene; V was cut back by 4 bases and J by 9 bases. Germline values: CDR1 LNHDA, CDR2 SQIVND (reference sequence). The CDR3 extends over 16 amino acids. As DNA, the CDR3 is TGTGCCAGTAGTACGCAGACTAGCGGGGGGCGTCTTGAGCAGTTCTTC. Protein product: CASSTQTSGGRLEQFF.

This clonotype was detected ten times or more. The chain combines TRBV20-1 with TRBJ1-4, with D hard to call. This CDR3 is 14 amino acids long. Germline V gives CDR1 DFQATT, CDR2 SNEGSKA (reference sequence). V was shortened by 1 base and J by 3 bases, with 9 bases between the two germline ends. CDR3 amino acids: CSARVPPANEKLFF. In DNA form, the CDR3 reads TGCAGTGCTAGAGTCCCTCCAGCTAATGAAAAACTGTTTTTT.

This clonotype has a count of ten or more. V is TRBV5-1 and J is TRBJ2-1; 7 bases agree with TRBD2. This CDR3 has 14 residues. Looked up from germline, CDR1 is SGHRS and CDR2 is YFSETQ. Trimming took 1 base from V and 9 from J; bases not matched to a gene: 7. CDR3 coding DNA: TGCGCCAGCAGCTTGAGCGGGGTGATGGGTGAGCAGTTCTTC. This translates into CASSLSGVMGEQFF.

This clonotype was picked up many times. The rearrangement uses TRBV3-1 and TRBJ2-3; no reliable D call. Germline values: CDR1 LGHDT, CDR2 YNNKEL (reference sequence). The CDR3 runs to 16 residues. The ends were cut back, 1 base at V and 2 bases at J, with 13 bases in the middle. The CDR3 DNA reads as TGTGCCAGCAGCCAAGGATCTGGGTCGAACACAGATACGCAGTATTTT. Translating it yields CASSQGSGSNTDTQYF.

The table lists this clonotype with many counts. This chain joins TRBV18 and TRBJ2-1; D possibly matches TRBD1 or TRBD2 (5 bases each). V lost 3 bases and J 6 bases, leaving 18 bases between the germline ends. The germline gives CDR1 KGHSH, CDR2 LQKENI. The CDR3 runs to 16 residues. The CDR3, as DNA: TGTGCCAGCTCACCTAACAGGCCTAGCACTAGCAATGAGCAGTTCTTC. It codes for CASSPNRPSTSNEQFF.

This clonotype was seen many times. The chain has TRBV5-4 and TRBJ2-4, with D tentatively TRBD1 (5 bases). V dropped 0 bases and J dropped 2 bases, with 15 bases sitting between them. Germline-derived CDR1 and CDR2 are SGHNT and YYREEE (reference sequence). CDR3 size: 17 residues. The CDR3 spells CASSLGPQGATKNIQYF. The CDR3 DNA reads TGTGCCAGCAGCTTGGGTCCCCAGGGCGCCACCAAAAACATTCAGTACTTC.

This clonotype qualifies as medium-sized (0.01 to 0.1%). This rearrangement joins TRBV9 to TRBJ1-1; 7 nucleotides match TRBD1. The CDR3 totals 14 residues. Trimming took 3 bases from V and 10 from J; bases not matched to a gene: 12. Germline CDR1 is SGDLS and CDR2 is YYNGEE. The CDR3 DNA reads as TGTGCCAGCAGCGCGCAATTGGGACAGCAGGCAGCTTTCTTT. Amino acids: CASSAQLGQQAAFF.

This clonotype is medium-sized by share. The chain recombines TRBV29-1 with TRBJ2-5, with 8 bases that match TRBD1. This CDR3 has 12 amino acids. In germline, CDR1 is SQVTM, CDR2 ANQGSEA. The junction had 7 bases not matched to a gene; V was cut back by 7 bases and J by 6 bases. The CDR3 sequence: CSAPGQGKTQYF. The DNA of the CDR3 is TGCAGCGCTCCCGGACAGGGAAAGACCCAGTACTTC.

This clonotype showed up many times. The rearrangement links TRBV20-1 to TRBJ1-6; 7 bases match TRBD1. The CDR3 has 17 residues. V lost 2 bases, J lost 7 bases, and 14 bases stayed unmatched. In germline, CDR1 is DFQATT, CDR2 SNEGSKA (reference sequence). CDR3 protein: CSARSLYRGNANSPLHF. In nucleotides, the CDR3 is TGCAGTGCTAGAAGCCTTTACAGGGGAAACGCAAATTCACCCCTCCACTTT.

This CDR3 reads CASSADPGDEKLFF. The CDR3 DNA follows: TGCGCCAGCAGCGCAGACCCGGGGGATGAAAAACTGTTTTTT. The rearrangement joins TRBV5-1 to TRBJ1-4; maybe TRBD1 (5 bases). Germline CDR1 SGHRS, CDR2 YFSETQ. Trimming pared 4 bases from V and 6 bases from J, leaving 13 bases between. CDR3 length: 14 amino acids.

The chain carries TRBV7-2 and TRBJ2-3, with D possibly TRBD1 on 5 matching bases. The germline V gene encodes CDR1 SGHTA and CDR2 FQGNSA. The V gene lost 3 bases and the J gene lost 0 bases, with 13 bases spanning the gap. The CDR3 is made up of 16 amino acids. The CDR3 protein is CASSFHRQPSTDTQYF. DNA for the CDR3: TGTGCCAGCAGCTTCCACCGACAGCCCAGCACAGATACGCAGTATTTT.

This clonotype was seen at least ten times. CDR3 residues: CSASIGSGNQPQHF. CDR3 nucleotides: TGCAGTGCTAGTATCGGGTCAGGGAATCAGCCCCAGCATTTT. The chain uses TRBV20-1 and TRBJ1-5, with D tentatively TRBD1 (5 bases). CDR3 length: 14 amino acids. Between the trimmed V and J ends, which lost 3 bases and 4 bases, there was a span of 13 bases. CDR1 is DFQATT, CDR2 SNEGSKA, per germline (reference sequence).

The chain employs TRBV7-9 and TRBJ2-7; 9 bases align to TRBD1. In germline, CDR1 is SEHNR, CDR2 FQNEAQ (reference sequence). The CDR3 sequence is 14 residues long. Trimming cost V 0 bases and J 6 bases; bases outside gene matches: 3. CDR3 in amino acids: CASSLASTGGEQYF. In nucleotides, the CDR3 is TGTGCCAGCAGCTTAGCGTCGACAGGGGGCGAGCAGTACTTC.

This clonotype is judged medium-sized. The gene calls are TRBV7-6 and TRBJ2-3; weak D call: TRBD2 (5 bases). V was pared by 4 bases and J by 2 bases, with 16 bases between. Germline V lookup: CDR1 SGHVS, CDR2 FNYEAQ. The CDR3 runs 16 residues. Here the CDR3 reads CASSSERLGLTDTQYF. CDR3 coding DNA: TGTGCCAGCAGCTCAGAAAGACTCGGACTCACAGATACGCAGTATTTT.

This clonotype is termed medium-sized. V gene TRBV7-9 combines with J gene TRBJ1-1, with 7 bases fitting TRBD1. This CDR3 spans 14 amino acids. Germline V gene data show CDR1 as SEHNR and CDR2 as FQNEAQ (reference sequence). V shed 6 bases and J 5 bases; nucleotides not matched to a gene: 9. Written as DNA, the CDR3 is TGTGCCAGCAGGGGTCGACAGGGCAGGACTGAAGCTTTCTTT. Translated: CASRGRQGRTEAFF.

This clonotype has ten or more counts. Here the CDR3 DNA reads TGTGCCAGCAGACGGACAGGGCTCAATCAGCCCCAGCATTTT. Translation: CASRRTGLNQPQHF. The chain joins TRBV2 to TRBJ1-5, with 8 bases aligning to TRBD1. The germline V gene has CDR1 SNHLY and CDR2 FYNNEI. This CDR3 comprises 14 residues. V shed 6 bases and J 3 bases; nucleotides not matched to a gene: 4.